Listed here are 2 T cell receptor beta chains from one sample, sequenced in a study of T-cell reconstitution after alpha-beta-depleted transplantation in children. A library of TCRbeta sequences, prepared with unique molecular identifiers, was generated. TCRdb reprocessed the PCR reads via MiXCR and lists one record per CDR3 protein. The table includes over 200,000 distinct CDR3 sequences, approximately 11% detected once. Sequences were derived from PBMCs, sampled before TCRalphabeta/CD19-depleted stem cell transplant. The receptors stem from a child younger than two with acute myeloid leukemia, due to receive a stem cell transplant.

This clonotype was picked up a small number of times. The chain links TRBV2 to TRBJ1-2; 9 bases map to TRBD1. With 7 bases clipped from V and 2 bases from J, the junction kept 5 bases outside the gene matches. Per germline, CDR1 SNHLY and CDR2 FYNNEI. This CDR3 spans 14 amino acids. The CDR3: CASKWDRENYGYTF. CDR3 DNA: TGTGCCAGCAAATGGGACAGGGAAAACTATGGCTACACCTTC.

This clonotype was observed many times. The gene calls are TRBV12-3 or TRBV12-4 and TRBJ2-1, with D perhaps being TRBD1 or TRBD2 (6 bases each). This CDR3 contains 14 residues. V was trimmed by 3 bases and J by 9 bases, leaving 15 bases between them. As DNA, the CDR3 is TGTGCCAGCAGTTTTAGGGGGGAATGGAGTGAGCAGTTCTTC. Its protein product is CASSFRGEWSEQFF.